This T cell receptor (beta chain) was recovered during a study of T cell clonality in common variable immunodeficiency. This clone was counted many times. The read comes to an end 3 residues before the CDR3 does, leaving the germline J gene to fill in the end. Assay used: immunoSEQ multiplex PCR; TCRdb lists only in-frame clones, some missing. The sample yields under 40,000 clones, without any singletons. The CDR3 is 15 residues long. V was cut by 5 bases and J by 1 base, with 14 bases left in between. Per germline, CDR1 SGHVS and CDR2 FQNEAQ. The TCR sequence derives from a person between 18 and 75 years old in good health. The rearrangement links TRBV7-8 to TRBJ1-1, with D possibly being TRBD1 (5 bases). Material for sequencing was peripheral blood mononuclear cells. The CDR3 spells CASSRPQGPNTEAFF. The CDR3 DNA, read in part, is TGTGCCAGCAGCCGCCCGCAGGGCCCGAACACTGAA.